This TCR beta chain was obtained from a study of human T cells and chemical hapten exposure. Overall study: Skin on the upper inner arm, about 2 cm by about 2 cm in size, was sensitized with 2% DPC.

This clonotype was seen a handful of times. CDR3 length equals 17 residues. The trim removed 1 base at V and 3 bases at J, leaving 4 bases unmatched. Looked up from germline, CDR1 is SGHAT and CDR2 is FQNNGV. Via MiXCR, TCRdb re-called the RACE reads, giving one row per CDR3 protein. The sample holds around 160,000 distinct CDR3 sequences, approximately 15% seen once. Time point of the sample: patch test 1, 2 weeks after DPC sensitization. Treatment noted: therapeutic diphenylcyclopropenone sensitization with weekly scalp DPC. The TCR originated in a woman aged 25 to 39 with alopecia areata. Some clones in this sample may be carry-over from other donors' samples. The chain has TRBV11-2 and TRBJ2-2; 11 positions agree with TRBD2. Sequenced here: whole blood, sampled in connection with sensitization to the hapten diphenylcyclopropenone (DPC). CDR3 DNA sequence: TGTGCCAGCAGCTTAGCTAGCGGGAGGCCTGACACCGGGGAGCTGTTTTTT. This encodes CASSLASGRPDTGELFF.